One sample yielded the 14 T cell receptor beta chains listed below, sequenced in a study of spatial heterogeneity in lung cancer. TCRdb independently ran MiXCR on the 5' RACE reads; one entry per CDR3 protein. The sample has approximately 56,000 distinct CDR3 sequences; less than 9.5% are singletons. Time point denoted: blood at routine non-recurrence follow-up after resection. Whole RNA, which was extracted from tumor, nontumor lung tissue or frozen PBMC, was sequenced without any cell sorting. The sequencing here drew on PBMCs, taken at follow-up. Receptors originate from a female donor with early-stage non-small cell lung cancer.

The rearrangement joins TRBV20-1 to TRBJ2-7; 7 bases match TRBD1. In germline, CDR1 is DFQATT, CDR2 SNEGSKA (reference sequence). The CDR3 runs to 13 residues. With V trimmed by 5 bases and J by 2 bases, 6 bases remained unmatched. CDR3 in amino acids: CSAYRGYAYEQYF. CDR3 DNA sequence: TGCAGTGCTTACAGGGGTTATGCCTACGAGCAGTACTTC.

In this sample, this clonotype turned up many times. The DNA of the CDR3 is TGTGCCAGCAGGGAAGCGGGGGGGGACACCGGGGAGCTGTTTTTT. Protein sequence: CASREAGGDTGELFF. This chain uses TRBV7-2 with TRBJ2-2; 10 nucleotides agree with TRBD2. The V and J ends lost 6 bases and 3 bases, in that order; junction bases with no gene match: 4. CDR1 is SGHTA, CDR2 FQGNSA, per germline. The CDR3 is 15 amino acids.

This clonotype was recorded at least ten times. The chain employs TRBV5-1 and TRBJ2-1; the D call may be TRBD1 or TRBD2 (5 bases each). Between the trimmed V and J ends, which lost 0 bases and 3 bases, there was a span of 10 bases. The CDR3 loop spans 15 amino acids. Germline V lookup: CDR1 SGHRS, CDR2 YFSETQ. The CDR3 protein is CASSLEAGSYNEQFF. The CDR3 coding sequence is TGCGCCAGCAGCTTGGAGGCAGGGAGCTACAATGAGCAGTTCTTC.

The chain links TRBV3-1 to TRBJ2-4; either TRBD1 or TRBD2 may supply D (6 bases each). The ends were cut back, 0 bases at V and 3 bases at J, with 21 bases in the middle. The CDR3 contains 19 residues. The V gene's germline CDR1 is LGHDT and CDR2 YNNKEL (reference sequence). In DNA, the CDR3 is TGTGCCAGCAGCCAAGATCCGGATGGGGGGCGCGGGGTCAAAAACATTCAGTACTTC. Its protein is CASSQDPDGGRGVKNIQYF. Drawing the rest from reference TRBV3-1 and TRBJ2-4, the complete variable domain is DTAVSQTPKYLVTQMGNDKSIKCEQNLGHDTMYWYKQDSKKFLKIMFSYNNKELIINETVPNRFSPKSPDKAHLNLHINSLELGDSAVYFCASSQDPDGGRGVKNIQYFGAGTRLSVL.

This clonotype has just a few counts. This chain uses TRBV7-2 with TRBJ2-3, with D uncertain. This CDR3 has 14 amino acids. Germline V gene sequence: CDR1 SGHTA, CDR2 FQGNSA. Trimming cost V 3 bases and J 1 base, with 8 bases left between them. The CDR3 DNA follows: TGTGCCAGCAGCTTCGGAGCTCGCACAGATACGCAGTATTTT. Translated, it gives CASSFGARTDTQYF.

This clonotype was observed many times. The chain couples TRBV20-1 to TRBJ1-6, with TRBD1 identical over 10 bases. Per germline, CDR1 DFQATT and CDR2 SNEGSKA (reference sequence). V gave up 3 bases and J gave up 10 bases; unmatched junction bases: 6. The CDR3 sequence is 14 residues long. CDR3 sequence: CSASPRTGGSPLHF. CDR3 in DNA: TGCAGTGCTAGCCCCCGGACAGGGGGGTCACCCCTCCACTTT.

CDR3 loop: CASRDSSGGDTQYF. The DNA for the CDR3 is TGTGCCAGCCGTGATAGTAGCGGGGGAGATACGCAGTATTTT. V and J are TRBV7-2 and TRBJ2-3; 9 bases are shared with TRBD2. The CDR3 is made up of 14 amino acids. Germline V lookup: CDR1 SGHTA, CDR2 FQGNSA. V lost 8 bases, J lost 5 bases, and 8 bases stayed unmatched.

This clonotype occurred many times. The chain carries TRBV9 and TRBJ2-5, with D possibly being TRBD2 (8 bases). With 0 bases removed from V and 5 bases from J, the gap between germline ends came to 14 bases. CDR1 and CDR2 from the germline V gene are SGDLS and YYNGEE. The CDR3 spans 15 residues. The CDR3 DNA reads as TGTGCCAGCAGCGTAGGGGACAGCGGGGGCGAGACCCAGTACTTC. Protein product: CASSVGDSGGETQYF.

This clonotype has just a few counts. The chain joins TRBV3-1 to TRBJ1-1; perhaps TRBD1 as D (6 bases). CDR1 and CDR2 from the germline V gene are LGHDT and YNNKEL (reference sequence). The CDR3 consists of 16 residues. The V end was cut by 7 bases, the J end by 1 base, with 19 bases between. As DNA, the CDR3 is TGTGCCAGCAAAAGGGGGGCCCTCGAAACGAACACTGAAGCTTTCTTT. This sequence encodes CASKRGALETNTEAFF.

There are a few counts of this clonotype. The chain carries TRBV28 and TRBJ1-1; the match to TRBD1 covers 8 bases. Germline CDR1 reads MDHEN; CDR2 reads SYDVKM. The CDR3 contains 17 residues. With 2 bases clipped from V and 3 bases from J, the junction kept 11 bases outside the gene matches. This CDR3 is CASSLPSTTGGDTEAFF. The CDR3 DNA reads TGTGCCAGCAGTTTACCCTCCACTACAGGGGGGGACACTGAAGCTTTCTTT.

This clonotype was seen repeatedly, ten times or more. The CDR3 here is CAVGDRSYNEQFF. CDR3 bases: TGTGCAGTAGGGGATCGCTCCTACAATGAGCAGTTCTTC. The chain links TRBV19 to TRBJ2-1, with D possibly matching TRBD1 (5 bases). The germline V gene encodes CDR1 LNHDA and CDR2 SQIVND (reference sequence). The CDR3 runs to 13 residues.

This clonotype was seen only a few times. The V and J genes are TRBV20-1 and TRBJ2-3; 12 positions agree with TRBD2. Trimming cost V 5 bases and J 2 bases; bases outside gene matches: 5. The CDR3 contains 15 residues. Germline assignment: CDR1 DFQATT and CDR2 SNEGSKA (reference sequence). This chain's CDR3 is CSAPSSGGATDTQYF. DNA of the CDR3: TGCAGTGCTCCATCTAGCGGGGGGGCCACAGATACGCAGTATTTT.

This clonotype was recorded at least ten times. The rearrangement links TRBV5-5 to TRBJ1-1; the D is unclear. Trimming stripped 0 bases from V and 0 bases from J, with 3 bases between. Germline CDR1 is SGHKS and CDR2 is YYEKEE (reference sequence). The CDR3 spans 13 residues. The DNA for the CDR3 is TGTGCCAGCAGCTTGGACATGAACACTGAAGCTTTCTTT. It codes for CASSLDMNTEAFF.

This clonotype appeared many times. The V and J genes are TRBV6-2 or TRBV6-3 and TRBJ2-1; 7 bases align to TRBD1. The germline CDR1 and CDR2 sequences are MNHEY and SVGEGT. The CDR3 has 13 residues. Trimming at V came to 6 bases and at J to 3 bases, leaving 2 bases not matched to a gene. Here the CDR3 reads CASRDRDYNEQFF. For the CDR3, the DNA is TGTGCCAGCAGAGACAGGGACTACAATGAGCAGTTCTTC.